Listed below are T cell receptor beta chains from one sample, sequenced in a study of T cells in pancreatic ductal adenocarcinoma. Sequencing was performed with immunoSEQ multiplex PCR; in TCRdb, only in-frame clones are kept and a portion is missing. In the table there are over 100,000 clones, about 95% of which are singletons. Material: PBMCs. The receptors derive from a human donor with pancreatic ductal adenocarcinoma. CDR3s include the opening cysteine and the closing phenylalanine or tryptophan. A D gene is named only where the DNA matches it firmly. Size is omitted from some rows. Given values are once, few, many or a class for expanded clones.

>TRBJ2-7|TRBD2|TRBV11-1|NA
CASSLVGGRAAEQYF
TGTGCCAGCAGCTTAGTCGGCGGGAGGGCGGCCGAGCAGTACTTC
>TRBJ2-7|TRBD1|TRBV10-3|NA
CAISDRDREQYF
TGTGCCATCAGCGACAGGGATAGGGAGCAGTACTTC
>TRBJ1-1|NA|TRBV7-9|NA
CASSLWTRGSEAFF
TGTGCCAGCAGCTTATGGACCAGGGGCTCTGAAGCTTTCTTT
>TRBJ2-7|TRBD2|TRBV9|NA
CASSVAPLQGLGGYEQYF
TGTGCCAGCAGCGTAGCCCCCCTGCAGGGACTAGGGGGCTACGAGCAGTACTTC
>TRBJ2-1|TRBD2|TRBV30|NA
CAWSVGLAGLNEQFF
TGTGCCTGGAGTGTTGGTCTAGCGGGACTCAATGAGCAGTTCTTC
>TRBJ2-7|NA|TRBV7-2|NA
CASSLVGGRLYEQYF
TGTGCCAGCAGCTTAGTGGGGGGGCGGCTCTACGAGCAGTACTTC
>TRBJ2-3|TRBD2|TRBV4-1|NA
CASSQGSLAALTDTQYF
TGCGCCAGCAGCCAAGGATCGCTAGCGGCCCTCACAGATACGCAGTATTTT
>TRBJ2-5|TRBD1|TRBV28|NA
CASSSGGYEETQYF
TGTGCCAGCAGCTCAGGGGGTTATGAAGAGACCCAGTACTTC
>TRBJ2-7|NA|TRBV15|NA
CATSVREGYEQYF
TGTGCCACCAGCGTCCGAGAGGGCTACGAGCAGTACTTC
>TRBJ2-7|TRBD1|TRBV6-6|NA
CASSYSRTGGDEQYF
TGTGCCAGCAGTTACAGTCGGACAGGGGGCGACGAGCAGTACTTC
>TRBJ2-3|TRBD1|TRBV6-5|NA
CASMKGQGKADTQYF
TGTGCCAGCATGAAAGGACAGGGTAAAGCAGATACGCAGTATTTT
>TRBJ1-2|NA|TRBV11-3|NA
CASSYPTANYGYTF
TGTGCCAGCAGCTATCCGACAGCTAACTATGGCTACACCTTC
>TRBJ2-1|NA|TRBV19|few
CASSHFSALYNEQFF
TGTGCCAGTAGTCACTTTAGCGCCCTATACAATGAGCAGTTCTTC
>TRBJ2-2|NA|TRBV7-8|NA
CASSLVVGQGSGELFF
TGTGCCAGCAGCTTAGTGGTAGGCCAGGGTTCCGGGGAGCTGTTTTTT
>TRBJ2-7|TRBD1|TRBV10-1|NA
CASSAGQGYEQYF
TGCGCCAGCAGTGCTGGACAGGGCTACGAGCAGTACTTC
>TRBJ2-4|TRBD1|TRBV5-8|NA
CASSLQPAGGPTKNIQYF
TGTGCCAGCAGCCTACAGCCCGCAGGGGGCCCAACCAAAAACATTCAGTACTTC
>TRBJ2-5|NA|TRBV30|NA
CAWKQTGFQETQYF
TGTGCCTGGAAACAAACAGGGTTCCAAGAGACCCAGTACTTC
>TRBJ2-5|NA|TRBV5-1|NA
CASSLAGGSGVETQYF
TGCGCCAGCAGCTTGGCCGGAGGGTCTGGGGTAGAGACCCAGTACTTC
>TRBJ2-2|TRBD1|TRBV11-3|NA
CASSPQGAAVGELFF
TGTGCCAGCAGCCCACAGGGGGCGGCTGTCGGCGAGCTGTTTTTT
>TRBJ1-2|TRBD1|TRBV27|NA
CASSQNRGEGYTF
TGTGCCAGCAGCCAAAACAGGGGTGAGGGCTACACCTTC
>TRBJ2-7|NA|TRBV1|NA
CTSSQGPSGRDEQYF
TGCACCAGCAGCCAAGGGCCGAGCGGGAGAGACGAGCAGTACTTC
>TRBJ2-7|TRBD1|TRBV28|NA
CASTMTTGNLFEQYF
TGTGCCAGCACCATGACGACAGGGAATCTTTTCGAGCAGTACTTC
>TRBJ1-4|NA|TRBV5-1|NA
CASRREGATNEKLFF
TGCGCCAGCAGGAGAGAGGGTGCAACTAATGAAAAACTGTTTTTT
>TRBJ2-7|TRBD2|TRBV4-1|NA
CASSQGAAGGPGYEQYF
TGCGCCAGCAGCCAAGGGGCTGCGGGAGGGCCGGGTTACGAGCAGTACTTC
>TRBJ2-1|TRBD2|TRBV5-1|NA
CASSLTLADYNEQFF
TGCGCCAGCAGCTTGACGCTAGCGGACTACAATGAGCAGTTCTTC
>TRBJ2-3|NA|TRBV5-1|NA
CASSSRGGSTDTQYF
TGCGCCAGCAGCTCGAGGGGGGGGAGCACAGATACGCAGTATTTT
>TRBJ2-5|NA|TRBV7-2|NA
CASSWGGTGGGLETQYF
TGTGCCAGCAGCTGGGGTGGAACGGGTGGAGGCTTGGAGACCCAGTACTTC
>TRBJ2-7|NA|TRBV15|NA
CATSRGAGSLYEQYF
TGTGCCACCAGCAGAGGAGCGGGCAGTCTCTACGAGCAGTACTTC
>TRBJ2-6|NA|TRBV7-2|NA
CASSVDTSGANVLTF
TGTGCCAGCAGCGTTGACACCTCTGGGGCCAACGTCCTGACTTTC
>TRBJ2-7|NA|TRBV4-1|NA
CASSQSQGTDFYEQYF
TGCGCCAGCAGCCAGTCTCAGGGTACCGACTTCTACGAGCAGTACTTC
>TRBJ1-1|NA|TRBV18|NA
CASSPPSGHTNTEAFF
TGTGCCAGCTCACCGCCATCTGGACACACGAACACTGAAGCTTTCTTT
>TRBJ2-7|NA|TRBV7-9|NA
CASSATGDPGATKQYF
TGTGCCAGCAGCGCAACCGGGGATCCTGGAGCTACGAAGCAGTACTTC
>TRBJ2-5|NA|TRBV18|NA
CASSPRFQDATQYF
TGTGCCAGCTCACCGCGTTTCCAGGATGCGACCCAGTACTTC
>TRBJ2-7|NA|TRBV5-4|NA
CASSLGQVNSYEQYF
TGTGCCAGCAGCTTGGGACAGGTCAACTCCTACGAGCAGTACTTC
>TRBJ2-7|NA|TRBV11-3|once
CASSLGRHGEQYF
TGTGCCAGCAGCTTGGGGCGACACGGCGAGCAGTACTTC
>TRBJ2-7|NA|TRBV5-1|NA
CASRRDTAYEQYF
TGCGCCAGTAGACGGGACACGGCCTACGAGCAGTACTTC
>TRBJ2-1|NA|TRBV18|NA
CASSPSSDEQFF
TGTGCCAGCTCACCCTCCTCGGATGAGCAGTTCTTC
>TRBJ2-1|NA|TRBV7-2|NA
CASSLPDITYNEQFF
TGTGCCAGCAGCTTACCTGACATCACCTACAATGAGCAGTTCTTC
>TRBJ1-4|NA|TRBV6-5|NA
CASSYFPGEKLFF
TGTGCCAGCAGTTACTTTCCAGGGGAAAAACTGTTTTTT
>TRBJ2-3|NA|TRBV7-9|NA
CASSSQGTDTQYF
TGTGCCAGCAGCTCACAGGGTACAGATACGCAGTATTTT
>TRBJ2-5|NA|TRBV28|NA
CAAGLDLETQYF
TGTGCCGCGGGGCTAGACCTGGAGACCCAGTACTTC
>TRBJ1-3|NA|TRBV2|NA
CASRGSTAGSPIYF
TGTGCCAGCAGAGGTTCGACAGCCGGATCCCCCATATATTTT
>TRBJ2-1|NA|TRBV5-4|NA
CASSLPAYNEQFF
TGTGCCAGCAGCTTACCAGCCTACAATGAGCAGTTCTTC
>TRBJ1-4|TRBD1|TRBV19|NA
CATAGGWSEKLFF
TGTGCCACAGCAGGGGGTTGGAGTGAAAAACTGTTTTTT
>TRBJ1-1|NA|TRBV5-1|NA
CASKQTGMYTEAFF
TGCGCCAGCAAACAAACAGGGATGTACACTGAAGCTTTCTTT
>TRBJ2-7|TRBD2|TRBV10-1|NA
CASSGAGGLGEQYF
TGCGCCAGCAGCGGAGCGGGAGGCCTAGGAGAGCAGTACTTC
>TRBJ2-7|NA|TRBV9|NA
CASSVGLSYEQYF
TGTGCCAGCAGCGTAGGACTCTCCTACGAGCAGTACTTC
>TRBJ1-5|NA|TRBV30|NA
CAWSVTDNQPQHF
TGTGCCTGGAGTGTAACAGACAATCAGCCCCAGCATTTT
>TRBJ2-5|NA|TRBV9|NA
CASSFSQGGHETQYF
TGTGCCAGCAGCTTTTCACAGGGAGGGCATGAGACCCAGTACTTC
>TRBJ2-5|TRBD2|TRBV7-8|once
CASSPTSGQETQYF
TGTGCCAGCAGCCCTACTAGCGGCCAAGAGACCCAGTACTTC
>TRBJ2-1|TRBD2|TRBV18|NA
CASSATSGDNEQFF
TGTGCCAGCTCAGCCACTAGCGGGGACAATGAGCAGTTCTTC
>TRBJ2-3|NA|TRBV9|NA
CASSATYGVTSTDTQYF
TGTGCCAGCAGCGCGACTTACGGGGTTACATCCACAGATACGCAGTATTTT
>TRBJ1-1|NA|TRBV7-6|NA
CASSLTRIMNTEAFF
TGTGCCAGCAGCTTAACCAGGATTATGAACACTGAAGCTTTCTTT
>TRBJ1-2|NA|TRBV5-1|NA
CASSLPGGGYTF
TGCGCCAGCAGCTTGCCGGGGGGGGGCTACACCTTC
>TRBJ2-1|NA|TRBV2|NA
CASRNRDNEQFF
TGTGCCAGCAGAAACCGGGACAATGAGCAGTTCTTC
>TRBJ1-1|TRBD1|TRBV6-5|NA
CASRPVDRWNTEAFF
TGTGCCAGCAGACCCGTGGACAGGTGGAACACTGAAGCTTTCTTT
>TRBJ2-5|TRBD1|TRBV18|once
CASSRGTGLETQYF
TGTGCCAGCTCCCGCGGGACAGGGCTGGAGACCCAGTACTTC
>TRBJ2-3|TRBD2|TRBV6-5|NA
CATLSGRAGTDTQYF
TGTGCCACCCTTAGCGGGAGGGCCGGGACAGATACGCAGTATTTT
>TRBJ2-7|TRBD2|TRBV19|NA
CASSLTSGSMYEQYF
TGTGCCAGTAGTCTGACTAGCGGGAGCATGTACGAGCAGTACTTC